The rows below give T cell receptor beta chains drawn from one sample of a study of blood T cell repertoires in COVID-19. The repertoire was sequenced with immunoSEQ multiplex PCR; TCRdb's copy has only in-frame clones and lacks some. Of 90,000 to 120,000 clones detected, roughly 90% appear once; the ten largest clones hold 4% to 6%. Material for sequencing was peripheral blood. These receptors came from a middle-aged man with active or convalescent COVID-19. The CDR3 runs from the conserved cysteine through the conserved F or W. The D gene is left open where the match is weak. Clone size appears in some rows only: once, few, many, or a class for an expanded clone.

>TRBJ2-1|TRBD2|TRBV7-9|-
CASSLRREYNNEQFF
TGTGCCAGCAGCTTGCGGCGGGAGTATAACAATGAGCAGTTCTTC
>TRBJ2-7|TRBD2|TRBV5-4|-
CASSLGLAGINEQYF
TGTGCCAGCAGCCTGGGACTAGCGGGAATAAACGAGCAGTACTTC
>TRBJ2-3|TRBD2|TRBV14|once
CASSQVGGLVRKDTQYF
TGTGCCAGCAGCCAAGTAGGGGGACTAGTAAGAAAAGATACGCAGTATTTT
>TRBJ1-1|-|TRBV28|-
CASRLGRGLANTEAFF
TGTGCCAGCAGGCTGGGCCGGGGATTAGCGAACACTGAAGCTTTCTTT
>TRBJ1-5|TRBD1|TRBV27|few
CASCLTGGASGSQPQHF
TGTGCCAGCTGCCTGACAGGGGGCGCCTCGGGCAGTCAGCCCCAGCATTTT
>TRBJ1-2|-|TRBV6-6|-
CASSPQGPYGYTF
TGTGCCAGCAGTCCACAGGGCCCCTATGGCTACACCTTC
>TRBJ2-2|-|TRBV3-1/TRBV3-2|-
CASSQGGSTGELFF
TGTGCCAGCAGCCAGGGAGGTTCCACCGGGGAGCTGTTTTTT
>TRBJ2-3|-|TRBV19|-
CASSGGGTDTQYF
TGTGCCAGTAGTGGAGGGGGCACAGATACGCAGTATTTT
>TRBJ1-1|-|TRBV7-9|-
CASSFLRHRYTEAFF
TGTGCCAGCAGCTTTCTTAGACACCGATACACTGAAGCTTTCTTT
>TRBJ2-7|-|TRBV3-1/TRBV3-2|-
CASSGTDSYEQYF
TGTGCCAGCAGCGGCACAGACTCCTACGAGCAGTACTTC
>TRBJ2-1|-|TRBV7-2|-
CASSLANLPEQFF
TGTGCCAGCAGCTTAGCAAACCTACCTGAGCAGTTCTTC
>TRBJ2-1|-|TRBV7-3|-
CASSPIPAGNEQFF
TGTGCCAGCAGCCCTATTCCCGCGGGGAATGAGCAGTTCTTC
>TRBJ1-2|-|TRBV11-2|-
CASSSQGWSTYGYTF
TGTGCCAGCAGCTCTCAGGGGTGGAGTACCTATGGCTACACCTTC
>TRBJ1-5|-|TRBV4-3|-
CASSRGHGGNQPQHF
TGCGCCAGCAGTCGCGGACACGGAGGCAATCAGCCCCAGCATTTT
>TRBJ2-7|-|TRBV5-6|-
CASSSRPGWGYEQYF
TGTGCCAGCAGCTCTCGCCCGGGATGGGGCTACGAGCAGTACTTC
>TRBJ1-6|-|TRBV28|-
CASSLELNNSPLHF
TGTGCCAGCAGTTTAGAGTTAAACAATTCACCCCTCCACTTT
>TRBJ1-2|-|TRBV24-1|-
CATSDPGGAGDYGYTF
TGTGCCACCAGTGACCCCGGAGGGGCGGGCGACTATGGCTACACCTTC
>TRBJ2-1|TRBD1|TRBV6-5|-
CASSPMDRGGQFF
TGTGCCAGCAGTCCCATGGACAGGGGGGGGCAGTTCTTC
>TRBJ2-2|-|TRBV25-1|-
CASSDPRATGELFF
TGTGCCAGCAGTGACCCGCGGGCTACCGGGGAGCTGTTTTTT
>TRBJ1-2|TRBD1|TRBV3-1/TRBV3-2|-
CASSPMTGGYGYTF
TGTGCCAGCAGTCCAATGACAGGGGGCTATGGCTACACCTTC
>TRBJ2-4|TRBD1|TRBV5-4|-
CASSGEGQGAAKNIQYF
TGTGCCAGCAGCGGAGAAGGACAGGGGGCTGCCAAAAACATTCAGTACTTC
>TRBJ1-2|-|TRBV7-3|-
CASSPSQGMSGYTF
TGTGCCAGCAGCCCGAGTCAGGGAATGAGTGGCTACACCTTC
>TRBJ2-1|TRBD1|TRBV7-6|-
CASSLVPGQGLNEQFF
TGTGCCAGCAGCTTAGTCCCGGGACAGGGGCTAAATGAGCAGTTCTTC
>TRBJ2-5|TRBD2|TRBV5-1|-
CASSLGLAGVAETQYF
TGCGCCAGCAGCTTGGGACTAGCGGGAGTTGCAGAGACCCAGTACTTC
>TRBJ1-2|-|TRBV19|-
CASLTDLDGYTF
TGTGCCAGCCTTACAGATCTGGATGGCTACACCTTC
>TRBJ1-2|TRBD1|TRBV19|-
CASTTGTGASYYGYTF
TGTGCCAGTACCACCGGGACAGGGGCTTCCTACTATGGCTACACCTTC
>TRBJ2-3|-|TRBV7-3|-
CASSLNGMSDTQYF
TGTGCCAGCAGCTTAAACGGGATGTCAGATACGCAGTATTTT
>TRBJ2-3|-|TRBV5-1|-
CASSLVDYTDTQYF
TGCGCCAGCAGCTTGGTGGACTACACAGATACGCAGTATTTT
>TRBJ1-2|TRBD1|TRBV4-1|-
CASSQGTGQIWGYTF
TGCGCCAGCAGCCAAGGGACAGGCCAGATTTGGGGCTACACCTTC
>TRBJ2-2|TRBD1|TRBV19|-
CATSSFGGTGSTGELFF
TGTGCCACCTCTTCGTTCGGCGGGACAGGGTCCACCGGGGAGCTGTTTTTT
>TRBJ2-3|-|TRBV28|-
CASSSGSTDTQYF
TGTGCCAGCAGCTCGGGTAGCACAGATACGCAGTATTTT
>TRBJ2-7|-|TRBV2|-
CASRGQNRMGEQYF
TGTGCCAGCAGGGGACAAAATCGAATGGGTGAGCAGTACTTC
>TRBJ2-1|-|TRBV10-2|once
CASSESRDTSSYNEQFF
TGCGCCAGCAGTGAGTCGAGGGACACGAGCTCCTACAATGAGCAGTTCTTC
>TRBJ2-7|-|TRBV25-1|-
CASSDRNGFNWEQYF
TGTGCCAGCAGTGATAGGAACGGGTTTAACTGGGAGCAGTACTTC
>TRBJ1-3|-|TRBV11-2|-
CASSLDLGGSGNTIYF
TGTGCCAGCAGCTTAGACCTGGGGGGCTCTGGAAACACCATATATTTT
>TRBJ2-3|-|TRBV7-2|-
CASSQALSGRTDTQYF
TGTGCCAGCAGCCAGGCCCTTTCGGGGAGGACAGATACGCAGTATTTT
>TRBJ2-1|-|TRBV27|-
CASSLSFRASEQFF
TGTGCCAGCAGTTTATCGTTCAGGGCAAGTGAGCAGTTCTTC